This TCR beta chain was identified during a study of blood T cell repertoires in COVID-19. Study as a whole: Donors in the United States, Italy and Spain gave samples during acute or convalescent COVID-19. From T cells, B-cell-depleted T cells, or PBMCs came the material, which was cDNA or gDNA.

Germline CDR1 reads SNHLY; CDR2 reads FYNNEI. Trimming pared 8 bases from V and 2 bases from J, leaving 10 bases between. This CDR3 is built from 13 residues. In the source study's methods: Estimated nucleated cell counts came from reference gene primer amplification. Only in-frame clones appear in the TCRdb table, and some are missing; sequencing was by immunoSEQ multiplex PCR. The V and J calls and clone size are taken from that table; D and trimming were inferred from the DNA. The sample yields roughly 30,000 clones, 89% seen once. The table lists this clone with a few counts. The sequencing sample was made of peripheral blood. V gene TRBV2 combines with J gene TRBJ1-5; tentative D call: TRBD1 (6 bases). The TCR comes from a human donor in a cohort sampled during active COVID-19. As DNA, the CDR3 is TGTGCCAGCTACAGGGATGGCAATCAGCCCCAGCATTTT. It yields the protein CASYRDGNQPQHF.